This T cell receptor beta chain was sequenced in a study of OX40 agonist ivuxolimab in advanced cancers. On the study more broadly: Each patient was given ivuxolimab into a vein every 2 weeks, at 0.01 to 10 mg/kg. Mean age approximately 59 years, range about 23 to 80; just over 80% male. Participants could have had prior anti-PD-1, anti-PD-L1 or anti-CTLA-4 therapy, and around 43% had some. Study-level results: At 0.1 to 3.0 mg/kg, CD4+ and CD8+ blood T cells expanded clonally by week 6.

The germline V gene has CDR1 GTSNPN and CDR2 SVGIG (reference sequence). This CDR3 comprises 16 residues. V dropped 6 bases and J dropped 2; count of bases not matched to a gene: 12. Measured with immunoSEQ multiplex PCR; TCRdb has only the in-frame clones, and not every one. The sample holds under 100,000 clones; around 90% are singletons and the top ten take just over 0.15%. A note on this clone: Its antigen is as yet unknown.

The chain carries TRBV30 and TRBJ2-5, with TRBD1 identical over 10 bases. This specimen was CD4+ or CD8+ T cells sorted from blood, taken in a trial of the OX40 agonist ivuxolimab. The source of this sequence is an adult with an advanced solid tumor such as melanoma, head and neck, liver or kidney cancer. The CDR3 is CACGTGAAVRQETQYF. The CDR3 DNA follows: TGTGCCTGCGGGACAGGGGCCGCCGTCCGGCAAGAGACCCAGTACTTC.